One sample yielded the 28 T cell receptor beta chains listed below, sequenced in a study of T cells after posttransplantation cyclophosphamide. Data came from immunoSEQ multiplex PCR; TCRdb stores just in-frame clones and leaves some out. Reported are approximately 39,000 clones, none seen only once; the ten largest carry 2.5%. The sequencing sample was made of PBMCs. The receptor set was obtained from a man between 45 and 60 years old in good health, CMV-negative, and a related stem cell transplant donor.

This clone was seen at least ten times. The genes are TRBV11-2 and TRBJ1-1; 7 bases line up with TRBD1. Germline lookup yields CDR1 SGHAT and CDR2 FQNNGV. The V segment lost 6 bases and the J segment 0 bases; nucleotides outside the gene matches: 4. This CDR3 region has 14 residues. The CDR3 nucleotides are TGTGCCAGCAGAGCCGGGACAGTGAACACTGAAGCTTTCTTT. Its translation: CASRAGTVNTEAFF.

This sequence joins TRBV28 and TRBJ1-3, with 7 bases lining up with TRBD1. CDR3 length: 15 amino acids. With 5 bases clipped from V and 3 bases from J, the junction kept 7 bases outside the gene matches. Germline CDR1 reads MDHEN; CDR2 reads SYDVKM. The CDR3 coding sequence is TGTGCCAGCAGTGCTGCCGGGACAGATGGAAACACCATATATTTT. It codes for CASSAAGTDGNTIYF.

The table lists this clone with many counts. The chain links TRBV9 to TRBJ1-3; the match to TRBD1 covers 8 bases. CDR1 and CDR2 from the germline V gene are SGDLS and YYNGEE. The CDR3 loop spans 17 amino acids. The V gene end was trimmed by 0 bases and the J gene end by 3 bases; junction bases not matched to a gene: 8. The chain's CDR3 is CASSVEARGHGGNTIYF. As DNA, the CDR3 is TGTGCCAGCAGCGTAGAGGCCAGGGGGCACGGTGGAAACACCATATATTTT. Supplemented by reference TRBV9 and TRBJ1-3, the full variable domain reads DSGVTQTPKHLITATGQRVTLRCSPRSGDLSVYWYQQSLDQGLQFLIQYYNGEERAKGNILERFSAQQFPDLHSELNLSSLELGDSALYFCASSVEARGHGGNTIYFGEGSWLTVV.

This clone was observed many times. The genes are TRBV10-3 and TRBJ2-2; D is perhaps TRBD1 (6 bases). CDR3 length: 14 amino acids. Germline assignment: CDR1 ENHRY and CDR2 SYGVKD. V lost 5 bases, J lost 1 base, and 8 bases lay in between. The CDR3 DNA reads as TGTGCCATCAGTAGAGGGGGGAACACCGGGGAGCTGTTTTTT. Protein: CAISRGGNTGELFF.

This clone was picked up many times. The chain couples TRBV7-8 to TRBJ1-1; TRBD1 agrees at 9 bases. Germline V gene data show CDR1 as SGHVS and CDR2 as FQNEAQ. Germline trimming cut 1 base from V and 2 bases from J; bases unmatched to any gene: 5. CDR3 size: 16 residues. The CDR3 nucleotides are TGTGCCAGCAGCTTAGGTCCGACAGGGGGAAACACTGAAGCTTTCTTT. Translation gives CASSLGPTGGNTEAFF.

This clone was detected ten times or more. The chain's CDR3 is CASSAGTGSVYGYTF. The CDR3 DNA reads as TGTGCCAGCAGCGCCGGGACAGGGTCCGTCTATGGCTACACCTTC. V is TRBV7-9 and J is TRBJ1-2, with 9 bases that match TRBD1. Germline V CDR1 and CDR2: SEHNR, FQNEAQ (reference sequence). The CDR3 is 15 amino acids. J lost 4 bases, V lost 5 bases, and 8 bases had no gene match.

This clone was recorded many times. The chain is built from TRBV12-5 and TRBJ2-3, with 8 bases matching TRBD2. Germline CDR1 reads LGHNT; CDR2 reads FRNRAP. The CDR3 is made up of 13 amino acids. J gave up 3 bases and V 6 bases, and 2 bases lay outside the gene matches. The CDR3 spells CASGIAGTDTQYF. The CDR3 nucleotides read TGTGCTAGTGGAATAGCGGGAACAGATACGCAGTATTTT.

This clone was counted only a few times. The chain joins TRBV7-2 to TRBJ2-1, with 13 bases aligning to TRBD2. Germline CDR1 and CDR2: SGHTA and FQGNSA. Trimming cost V 5 bases and J 10 bases; bases outside gene matches: 11. This CDR3 comprises 16 residues. This CDR3 is CASSLRLAGGGGEQFF. CDR3 nucleotide sequence: TGTGCCAGCAGCCTAAGACTAGCGGGGGGCGGGGGAGAGCAGTTCTTC.

The table lists this clone with many counts. V usage is TRBV14 and J usage is TRBJ2-7, with 8 positions matching TRBD1. This CDR3 has 15 residues. J gave up 2 bases and V 4 bases, and 7 bases lay outside the gene matches. Looked up from germline, CDR1 is SGHDN and CDR2 is FVKESK. In DNA, the CDR3 is TGTGCCAGCAGCCCCCCCGGGACAGGCACCTACGAGCAGTACTTC. Its translation: CASSPPGTGTYEQYF.

The table lists this clone with many counts. This sequence joins TRBV19 and TRBJ1-5; 8 nucleotides align to TRBD1. Trimming cost V 7 bases and J 7 bases; bases outside gene matches: 9. The CDR3 runs 14 residues. Germline V CDR1 and CDR2: LNHDA, SQIVND (reference sequence). In nucleotides, the CDR3 is TGTGCCAGTACCGACAGGGGAATTAGGCAGCCCCAGCATTTT. Its protein is CASTDRGIRQPQHF. Full variable domain (remainder filled in from reference TRBV19 and TRBJ1-5): DGGITQSPKYLFRKEGQNVTLSCEQNLNHDAMYWYRQDPGQGLRLIYYSQIVNDFQKGDIAEGYSVSREKKESFPLTVTSAQKNPTAFYLCASTDRGIRQPQHFGDGTRLSIL.

This clone was seen many times. V usage is TRBV5-1 and J usage is TRBJ2-5, with 7 bases matching TRBD1. J was trimmed by 3 bases and V by 4 bases; bases with no gene match: 6. Germline V gene data show CDR1 as SGHRS and CDR2 as YFSETQ. The CDR3 covers 14 residues. The CDR3, as DNA: TGCGCCAGCAGCCAGTTAACAGGGGAAGAGACCCAGTACTTC. Translation: CASSQLTGEETQYF. Based on the CDR3 plus reference TRBV5-1 and TRBJ2-5, the full variable domain is KAGVTQTPRYLIKTRGQQVTLSCSPISGHRSVSWYQQTPGQGLQFLFEYFSETQRNKGNFPGRFSGRQFSNSRSEMNVSTLELGDSALYLCASSQLTGEETQYFGPGTRLLVL.

Many counts were recorded for this clone. The V and J genes are TRBV5-4 and TRBJ2-1; TRBD1 aligns across 7 bases. The CDR3 totals 15 residues. Germline lookup yields CDR1 SGHNT and CDR2 YYREEE (reference sequence). V shed 7 bases and J 0 bases; nucleotides not matched to a gene: 7. CDR3 nucleotide sequence: TGTGCCAGCCAACGAGGGGGCAGCTCCTACAATGAGCAGTTCTTC. Encoded protein: CASQRGGSSYNEQFF.

This clone was counted many times. The chain recombines TRBV20-1 with TRBJ1-1; D gene uncertain. Germline assignment: CDR1 DFQATT and CDR2 SNEGSKA (reference sequence). CDR3 length: 11 amino acids. The ends were cut back, 4 bases at V and 9 bases at J, with 12 bases in the middle. CDR3 DNA: TGCAGTGCTACACGTACCAGGAAAGCTTTCTTT. Amino acid sequence: CSATRTRKAFF.

This clone has at least ten counts. The chain joins TRBV23-1 to TRBJ2-1; D uncertain. TRBV23-1 is filed as an ORF, its function uncertain. CDR3 size: 16 residues. The V and J ends lost 1 base and 0 bases respectively, with 10 bases between them. CDR3 sequence: CASSQYRKSSYNEQFF. The CDR3 DNA reads TGCGCCAGCAGTCAATACCGAAAGAGCTCCTACAATGAGCAGTTCTTC.

This clone was counted at least ten times. V is TRBV4-1 and J is TRBJ2-1; 10 bases align to TRBD2. The CDR3 length is 19 residues. Germline loops: CDR1 MGHRA, CDR2 YSYEKL. The trim removed 4 bases at V and 8 bases at J, leaving 20 bases unmatched. The CDR3 reads CASSPRGRAGGPFIYEQFF. The CDR3 region has the DNA TGCGCCAGCAGCCCGAGAGGGAGAGCGGGAGGGCCTTTTATCTATGAGCAGTTCTTC.

Ten or more counts support this clone. CDR3 bases: TGCGCCAGCAGCTCGGGTGGCGGGGGCACTGAAGCTTTCTTT. Its protein is CASSSGGGGTEAFF. The chain joins TRBV5-1 to TRBJ1-1, with D perhaps TRBD1 (5 bases). Germline assignment: CDR1 SGHRS and CDR2 YFSETQ. The CDR3 covers 14 residues. The V gene lost 3 bases and the J gene lost 4 bases, with 13 bases spanning the gap.

This clone occurred many times. This chain connects TRBV5-1 to TRBJ2-5, with D possibly matching TRBD1 (5 bases). The V gene's germline CDR1 is SGHRS and CDR2 YFSETQ. The CDR3 runs 14 residues. The V end was cut by 0 bases, the J end by 1 base, with 7 bases between. The CDR3 here is CASSLGQRQETQYF. The CDR3, as DNA: TGCGCCAGCAGCTTGGGACAGCGCCAAGAGACCCAGTACTTC.

This clone was picked up many times. This chain connects TRBV19 to TRBJ1-5, with 9 bases that match TRBD1. Trimming took 5 bases from V and 4 from J; bases not matched to a gene: 3. The CDR3 extends over 14 amino acids. CDR1 is LNHDA and CDR2 is SQIVND in the germline V gene (reference sequence). The CDR3, as DNA: TGTGCCAGTAGTGGGACAGGGACGAATCAGCCCCAGCATTTT. Translated, it gives CASSGTGTNQPQHF.

This clone was picked up many times. The rearrangement links TRBV25-1 to TRBJ2-1; TRBD1 might be the D (5 bases). This CDR3 has 16 amino acids. V dropped 7 bases and J dropped 0 bases, with 16 bases sitting between them. CDR1 and CDR2 (germline): MGHDK, SYGVNS. The CDR3 coding sequence is TGTGCCAGCAAAACGGACACACCAAACTCCTACAATGAGCAGTTCTTC. Amino acid sequence: CASKTDTPNSYNEQFF. The complete variable domain, with remaining parts taken from reference TRBV25-1 and TRBJ2-1, reads EADIYQTPRYLVIGTGKKITLECSQTMGHDKMYWYQQDPGMELHLIHYSYGVNSTEKGDLSSESTVSRIRTEHFPLTLESARPSHTSQYLCASKTDTPNSYNEQFFGPGTRLTVL.

The CDR3 DNA is TGTGCCAGCAGCTCCGCTAGCGGGTTTCACAATGAGCAGTTCTTC. It specifies CASSSASGFHNEQFF. The chain is built from TRBV7-2 and TRBJ2-1; 8 bases are shared with TRBD2. V lost 4 bases and J lost 5; bases outside the gene matches: 7. This CDR3 region has 15 residues. In germline, CDR1 is SGHTA, CDR2 FQGNSA.

The rearrangement joins TRBV30 to TRBJ2-1, with TRBD2 matching 9 bases. The CDR3 runs to 15 residues. Unmatched junction bases numbered 4, after V lost 0 bases and J lost 4 bases. In germline, CDR1 is GTSNPN, CDR2 SVGIG (reference sequence). The CDR3 spells CAWSVAGGLYNEQFF. The CDR3 DNA follows: TGTGCCTGGAGTGTAGCGGGAGGTCTATACAATGAGCAGTTCTTC. The full variable domain, in which reference TRBV30 and TRBJ2-1 provide the parts outside the CDR3, is SQTIHQWPATLVQPVGSPLSLECTVEGTSNPNLYWYRQAAGRGLQLLFYSVGIGQISSEVPQNLSASRPQDRQFILSSKKLLLSDSGFYLCAWSVAGGLYNEQFFGPGTRLTVL.

This clone was detected ten times or more. This chain connects TRBV4-2 to TRBJ1-2, with TRBD1 identical over 8 bases. CDR1 is LGHNA and CDR2 is YNFKEQ in the germline V gene. There are 15 residues in the CDR3. The junction had 5 bases not matched to a gene; V was cut back by 4 bases and J by 1 base. CDR3 sequence: CASSLPGTGNYGYTF. CDR3 in DNA: TGTGCCAGCAGCCTACCAGGGACAGGTAACTATGGCTACACCTTC.

This clone was observed at least ten times. The V call is TRBV7-9, the J call TRBJ2-1; D not certain. Trimming left V 0 bases short and J 5 bases short, with 8 bases between. Germline assignment: CDR1 SEHNR and CDR2 FQNEAQ (reference sequence). This CDR3 region has 14 residues. The CDR3 sequence: CASSLADEDNEQFF. In nucleotides, the CDR3 is TGTGCCAGCAGCTTAGCCGACGAGGACAATGAGCAGTTCTTC.

The sample holds many counts of this clone. The chain couples TRBV6-6 to TRBJ1-1; TRBD1 might be the D (5 bases). Germline assignment: CDR1 MNHNY and CDR2 SVGAGI (reference sequence). V dropped 2 bases and J dropped 11 bases, with 18 bases sitting between them. The CDR3 has 14 amino acids. The CDR3 here is CASSYGGGGSGAFF. As DNA, the CDR3 is TGTGCCAGCAGTTACGGCGGGGGGGGAAGTGGTGCTTTCTTT.

The genes are TRBV27 and TRBJ2-1, with D possibly being TRBD2 (6 bases). CDR3 length equals 17 residues. The ends were cut back, 1 base at V and 0 bases at J, with 13 bases in the middle. Germline loops: CDR1 MNHEY, CDR2 SMNVEV (reference sequence). CDR3 sequence reads: CASSLFPPTSSYNEQFF. The CDR3 nucleotides read TGTGCCAGCAGTTTATTTCCCCCGACTAGCTCCTACAATGAGCAGTTCTTC.

In its sample, this clone was seen a few times. V is TRBV5-1 and J is TRBJ2-3; 7 positions agree with TRBD2. The germline gives CDR1 SGHRS, CDR2 YFSETQ. The CDR3 sequence is 16 residues long. The ends lost 4 bases at V and 0 bases at J; junction bases unmatched: 8. The CDR3 protein is CASSTHGGGSTDTQYF. The CDR3 region has the DNA TGCGCCAGCAGCACTCATGGCGGGGGTAGCACAGATACGCAGTATTTT. Full variable domain (outside the CDR3, taken from reference TRBV5-1 and TRBJ2-3): KAGVTQTPRYLIKTRGQQVTLSCSPISGHRSVSWYQQTPGQGLQFLFEYFSETQRNKGNFPGRFSGRQFSNSRSEMNVSTLELGDSALYLCASSTHGGGSTDTQYFGPGTRLTVL.

The sample holds many counts of this clone. This chain connects TRBV5-1 to TRBJ2-1, with D hard to call. Trimming stripped 2 bases from V and 6 bases from J, with 12 bases between. This CDR3 is 14 amino acids long. CDR1 and CDR2 (germline): SGHRS, YFSETQ. CDR3: CASSFIEPSNEQFF. CDR3 in DNA: TGCGCCAGCAGCTTCATTGAACCGAGCAATGAGCAGTTCTTC. Supplemented by reference TRBV5-1 and TRBJ2-1, the full variable domain reads KAGVTQTPRYLIKTRGQQVTLSCSPISGHRSVSWYQQTPGQGLQFLFEYFSETQRNKGNFPGRFSGRQFSNSRSEMNVSTLELGDSALYLCASSFIEPSNEQFFGPGTRLTVL.

The rearrangement joins TRBV7-2 to TRBJ1-3; the match to TRBD1 covers 7 bases. The CDR3 consists of 15 residues. Per germline, CDR1 SGHTA and CDR2 FQGNSA. Germline trimming cut 6 bases from V and 5 bases from J; bases unmatched to any gene: 10. In nucleotides, the CDR3 is TGTGCCAGCAGGGGAAACAGGGGCGCAAGAAACACCATATATTTT. Protein sequence: CASRGNRGARNTIYF.